This TCR beta chain derives from a study of cytomegalovirus exposure and HLA in healthy donors. Study-wide background: There were 300 to 400 genotyped donors. Of these, roughly 80% fell in the genetic ancestry cluster associated with self-reported Caucasian donors.

PCR employed 60 Vbeta and 13 Jbeta primers. Generated by immunoSEQ multiplex PCR, the TCRdb table keeps only in-frame clones and is missing some. This table holds over 55,000 clones, approximately 87% found once. Comment on this clone: Its antigen is not identified.

General observations from the study: Later analysis identified a missense DCLRE1C variant that was linked to TCR beta V- and J-gene trimming.

The receptor was isolated from a man aged 18-30 years in good health and CMV-seronegative. The sample taken for sequencing was PBMCs.

The CDR3 reads CASRRTLTTNEKLFF. The CDR3 DNA follows: TGTGCCAGCAGGAGGACACTAACAACTAATGAAAAACTGTTTTTT. The chain is built from TRBV6-1 and TRBJ1-4; tentative D call: TRBD1 (5 bases). The CDR3 consists of 15 residues. V was trimmed by 6 bases and J by 0 bases, leaving 11 bases between them. Germline CDR1 MNHNS, CDR2 SASEGT.